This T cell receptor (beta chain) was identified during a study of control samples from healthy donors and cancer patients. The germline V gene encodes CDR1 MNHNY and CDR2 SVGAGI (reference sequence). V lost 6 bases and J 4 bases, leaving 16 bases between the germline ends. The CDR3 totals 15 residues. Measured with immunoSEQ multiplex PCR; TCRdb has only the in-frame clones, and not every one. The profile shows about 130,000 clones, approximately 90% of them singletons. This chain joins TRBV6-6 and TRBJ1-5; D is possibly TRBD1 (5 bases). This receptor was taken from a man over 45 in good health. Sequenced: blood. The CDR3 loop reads CASRDRGGGNQPQHF. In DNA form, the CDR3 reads TGTGCCAGCAGGGACCGTGGCGGGGGGAATCAGCCCCAGCATTTT.